These 5 T cell receptor beta chains originate from one sample sequenced in a study of immune cell composition in non-small cell lung cancer. Here immunoSEQ multiplex PCR was the method, and the copy in TCRdb shows in-frame clones only, minus some. The table has around 3,400 clones, under 80% seen once. The normal lung sample lay at least 3 cm, and maximally far, from the tumour. The sequenced sample was non-adjacent lung tissue. Receptors originate from a human donor with non-small cell lung cancer.

The CDR3 coding sequence is TGTGCCAGCAGCTCCCTCAGCGGGACCGTCTTTGCCGAGCAGTACTTC. This encodes CASSSLSGTVFAEQYF. This chain uses TRBV5-6 with TRBJ2-7; 7 nucleotides match TRBD2. This CDR3 region has 16 residues. Germline trimming cut 3 bases from V and 6 bases from J; bases unmatched to any gene: 15. CDR1 and CDR2 from the germline V gene are SGHDT and YYEEEE.

The genes are TRBV19 and TRBJ1-1; D gene unclear. Germline V gene data show CDR1 as LNHDA and CDR2 as SQIVND (reference sequence). Trimming took off 5 bases at V and 4 bases at J, with 8 bases between the two ends. This CDR3 region has 12 residues. The CDR3 DNA follows: TGTGCCAGTAGTTTCCCGAGCACTGAAGCTTTCTTT. Protein product: CASSFPSTEAFF. The complete variable domain, with remaining parts taken from reference TRBV19 and TRBJ1-1, reads DGGITQSPKYLFRKEGQNVTLSCEQNLNHDAMYWYRQDPGQGLRLIYYSQIVNDFQKGDIAEGYSVSREKKESFPLTVTSAQKNPTAFYLCASSFPSTEAFFGQGTRLTVV.

The CDR3 nucleotides read TGTGCCAGCGCCGGGACTAGGGGCCCAACTAATGAAAAACTGTTTTTT. Translated, it gives CASAGTRGPTNEKLFF. V usage is TRBV5-6 and J usage is TRBJ1-4; the D gene is possibly TRBD1 (5 bases). V was trimmed by 7 bases and J by 0 bases, leaving 16 bases between them. There are 16 residues in the CDR3. Germline V gene data show CDR1 as SGHDT and CDR2 as YYEEEE.

This chain links TRBV5-1 with TRBJ1-1; maybe TRBD1 (6 bases). V shed 4 bases and J shed 4 bases, with 14 bases lying between them. Germline lookup yields CDR1 SGHRS and CDR2 YFSETQ. The CDR3 consists of 14 residues. The CDR3 protein is CASSAQGGGTEAFF. CDR3 DNA: TGCGCCAGCAGCGCACAGGGTGGAGGCACTGAAGCTTTCTTT.

The gene calls are TRBV6-5 and TRBJ1-1, with D uncertain. The V gene's germline CDR1 is MNHEY and CDR2 SVGAGI. The CDR3 is 13 amino acids. V was trimmed by 8 bases and J by 3 bases, leaving 13 bases between them. The CDR3 region has the DNA TGTGCCAGCTGTTGGGGAGTCGACACTGAAGCTTTCTTT. Translating it yields CASCWGVDTEAFF.